This T cell receptor (beta chain) derives from a study of technical replicates of blood from a handful of donors. V was pared by 4 bases and J by 8 bases, with 21 bases between. The length of the CDR3 is 16 residues. Germline V gives CDR1 LNHDA, CDR2 SQIVND (reference sequence). The table came from immunoSEQ multiplex PCR; TCRdb's copy has only in-frame clones and leaves some out. There are approximately 81,000 clones in the sample; around four fifths occur only once, and roughly 3.7% lies in the top ten. Source material: PBMCs. This clonotype was sampled from a human donor in good health. Some clones in this sample may be carry-over from other donors' samples. The genes are TRBV19 and TRBJ2-1; possible D gene TRBD2, 7 bases. The CDR3 DNA is TGTGCCAGTAGTAGAGGGGGGGAACTCCCGCTCGATGAGCAGTTCTTC. Translating it yields CASSRGGELPLDEQFF.